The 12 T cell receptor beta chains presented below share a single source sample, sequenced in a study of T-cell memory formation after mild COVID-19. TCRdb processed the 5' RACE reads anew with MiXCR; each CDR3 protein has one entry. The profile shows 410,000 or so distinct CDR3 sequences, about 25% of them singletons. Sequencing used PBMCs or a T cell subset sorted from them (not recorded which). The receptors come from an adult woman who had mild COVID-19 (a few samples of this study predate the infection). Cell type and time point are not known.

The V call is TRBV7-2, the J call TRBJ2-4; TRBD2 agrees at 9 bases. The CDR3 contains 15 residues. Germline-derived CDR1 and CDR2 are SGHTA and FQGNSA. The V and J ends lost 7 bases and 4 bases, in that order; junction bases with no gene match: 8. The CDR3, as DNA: TGTGCCAGCAAGTTTGTAGCGGGGGTAAAAAACATTCAGTACTTC. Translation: CASKFVAGVKNIQYF.

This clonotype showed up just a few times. The CDR3 nucleotides are TGTGCCAGTTCGACAGGGGATCTGTACGAGCAGTACTTC. Its protein product is CASSTGDLYEQYF. The genes are TRBV25-1 and TRBJ2-7, with 8 bases that match TRBD1. CDR1 is MGHDK, CDR2 SYGVNS, per germline. V dropped 9 bases and J dropped 4; count of bases not matched to a gene: 8. This CDR3 spans 13 amino acids.

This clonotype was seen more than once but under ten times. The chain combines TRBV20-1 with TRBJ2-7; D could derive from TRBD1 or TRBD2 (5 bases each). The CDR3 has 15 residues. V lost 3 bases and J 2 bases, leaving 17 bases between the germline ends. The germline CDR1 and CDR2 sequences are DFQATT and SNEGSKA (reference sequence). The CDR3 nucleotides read TGCAGTGCTAGTGGTACCAGGGAGACCCCCTACGAGCAGTACTTC. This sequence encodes CSASGTRETPYEQYF.

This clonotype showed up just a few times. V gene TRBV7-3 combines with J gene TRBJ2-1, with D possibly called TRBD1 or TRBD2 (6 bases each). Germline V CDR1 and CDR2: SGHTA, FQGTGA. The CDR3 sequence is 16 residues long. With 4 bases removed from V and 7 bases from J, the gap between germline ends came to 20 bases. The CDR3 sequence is CASSSTGGGVGNEQFF. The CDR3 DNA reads TGTGCCAGCAGCTCCACCGGAGGGGGAGTGGGGAATGAGCAGTTCTTC. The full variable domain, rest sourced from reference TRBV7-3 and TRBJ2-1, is GAGVSQTPSNKVTEKGKYVELRCDPISGHTALYWYRQSLGQGPEFLIYFQGTGAADDSGLPNDRFFAVRPEGSVSTLKIQRTERGDSAVYLCASSSTGGGVGNEQFFGPGTRLTVL.

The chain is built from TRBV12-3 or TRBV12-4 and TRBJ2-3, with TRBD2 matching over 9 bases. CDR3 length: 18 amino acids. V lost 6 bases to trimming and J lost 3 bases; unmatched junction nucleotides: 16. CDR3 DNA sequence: TGTGCCAGCAGAACCTTCATCCCGCTAGCGGGGAGAACAGATACGCAGTATTTT. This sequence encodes CASRTFIPLAGRTDTQYF.

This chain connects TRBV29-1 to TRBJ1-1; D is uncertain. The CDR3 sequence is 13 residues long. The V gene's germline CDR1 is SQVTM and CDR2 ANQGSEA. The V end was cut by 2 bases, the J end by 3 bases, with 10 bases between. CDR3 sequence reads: CSVELGLDTEAFF. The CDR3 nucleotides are TGCAGCGTTGAACTTGGCTTAGACACTGAAGCTTTCTTT.

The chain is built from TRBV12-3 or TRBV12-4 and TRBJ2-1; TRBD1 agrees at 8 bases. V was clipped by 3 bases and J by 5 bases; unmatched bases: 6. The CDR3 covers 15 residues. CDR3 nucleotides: TGTGCCAGCAGTTTCGACAGGGGCCCCAACAATGAGCAGTTCTTC. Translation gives CASSFDRGPNNEQFF.

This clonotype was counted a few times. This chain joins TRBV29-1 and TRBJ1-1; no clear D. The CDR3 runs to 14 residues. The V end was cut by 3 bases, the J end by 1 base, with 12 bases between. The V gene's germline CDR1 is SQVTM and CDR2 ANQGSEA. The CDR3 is CSVDMGLTNTEAFF. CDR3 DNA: TGCAGCGTTGATATGGGGTTGACGAACACTGAAGCTTTCTTT.

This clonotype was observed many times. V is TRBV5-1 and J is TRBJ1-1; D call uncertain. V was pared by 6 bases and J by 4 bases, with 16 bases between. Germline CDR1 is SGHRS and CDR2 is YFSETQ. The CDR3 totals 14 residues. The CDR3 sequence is CASTAGGRSTEAFF. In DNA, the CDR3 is TGCGCCAGCACCGCGGGTGGGCGGAGCACTGAAGCTTTCTTT.

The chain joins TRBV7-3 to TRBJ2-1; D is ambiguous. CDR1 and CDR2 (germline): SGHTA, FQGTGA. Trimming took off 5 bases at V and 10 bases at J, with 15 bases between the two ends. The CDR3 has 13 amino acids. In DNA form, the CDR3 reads TGTGCCAGCAGCCGAGACGGGTACGGGGAGCAGTTCTTC. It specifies CASSRDGYGEQFF.

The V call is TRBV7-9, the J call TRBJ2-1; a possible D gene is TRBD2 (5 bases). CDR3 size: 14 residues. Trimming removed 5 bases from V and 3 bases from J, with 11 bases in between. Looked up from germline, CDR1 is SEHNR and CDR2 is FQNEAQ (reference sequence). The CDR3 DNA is TGTGCCAGCAGCAAATCCACTAGCTACAATGAGCAGTTCTTC. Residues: CASSKSTSYNEQFF.

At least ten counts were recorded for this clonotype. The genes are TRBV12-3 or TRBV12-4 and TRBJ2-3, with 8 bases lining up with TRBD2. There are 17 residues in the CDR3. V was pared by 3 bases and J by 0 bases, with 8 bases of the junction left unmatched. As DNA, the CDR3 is TGTGCCAGCAGTTTGGCCGGGAGGGCCCGAAGCACAGATACGCAGTATTTT. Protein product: CASSLAGRARSTDTQYF.